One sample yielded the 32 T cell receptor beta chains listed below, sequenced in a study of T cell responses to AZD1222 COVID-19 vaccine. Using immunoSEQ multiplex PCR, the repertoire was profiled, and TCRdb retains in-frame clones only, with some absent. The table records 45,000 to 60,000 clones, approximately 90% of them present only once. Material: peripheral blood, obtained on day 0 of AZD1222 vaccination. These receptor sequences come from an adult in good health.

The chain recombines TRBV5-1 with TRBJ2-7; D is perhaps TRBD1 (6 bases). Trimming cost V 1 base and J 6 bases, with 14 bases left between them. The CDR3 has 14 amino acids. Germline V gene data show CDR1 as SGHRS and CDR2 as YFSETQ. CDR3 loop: CASSLYTGWREQYF. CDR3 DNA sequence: TGCGCCAGCAGCTTGTATACAGGGTGGCGCGAGCAGTACTTC.

The DNA for the CDR3 is TGTGCCAGCAGTTTGGACAGCGCCGGGGAGCCCCAGCATTTT. Its translation is CASSLDSAGEPQHF. V gene TRBV28 combines with J gene TRBJ1-5, with D perhaps matching TRBD1 (6 bases). Germline values: CDR1 MDHEN, CDR2 SYDVKM. The CDR3 covers 14 residues. V lost 3 bases to trimming and J lost 8 bases, with 14 bases between them. The complete variable domain, with remaining parts taken from reference TRBV28 and TRBJ1-5, reads DVKVTQSSRYLVKRTGEKVFLECVQDMDHENMFWYRQDPGLGLRLIYFSYDVKMKEKGDIPEGYSVSREKKERFSLILESASTNQTSMYLCASSLDSAGEPQHFGDGTRLSIL.

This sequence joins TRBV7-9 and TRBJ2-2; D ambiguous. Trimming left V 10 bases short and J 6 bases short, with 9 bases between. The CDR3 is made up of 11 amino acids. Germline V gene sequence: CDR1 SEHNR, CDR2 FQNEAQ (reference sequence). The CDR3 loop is CATWAAGELFF. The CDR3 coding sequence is TGTGCCACATGGGCGGCCGGGGAGCTGTTTTTT.

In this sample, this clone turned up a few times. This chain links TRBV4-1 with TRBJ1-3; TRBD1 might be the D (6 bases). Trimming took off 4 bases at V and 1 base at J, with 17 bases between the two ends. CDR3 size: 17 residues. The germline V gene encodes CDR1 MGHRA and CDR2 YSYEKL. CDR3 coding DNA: TGCGCCAGCAGCCGCCTTTCGGGACAATTTTCTGGAAACACCATATATTTT. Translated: CASSRLSGQFSGNTIYF.

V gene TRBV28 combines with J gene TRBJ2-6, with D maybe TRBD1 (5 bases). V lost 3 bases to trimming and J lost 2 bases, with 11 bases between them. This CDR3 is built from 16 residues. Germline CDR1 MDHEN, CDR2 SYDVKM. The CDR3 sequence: CASSLATRAGANVLTF. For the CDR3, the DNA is TGTGCCAGCAGTTTGGCCACCAGGGCTGGGGCCAACGTCCTGACTTTC.

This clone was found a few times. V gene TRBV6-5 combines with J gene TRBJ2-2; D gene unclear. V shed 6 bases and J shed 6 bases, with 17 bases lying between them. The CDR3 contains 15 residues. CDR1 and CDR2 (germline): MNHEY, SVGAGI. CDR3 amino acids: CASSLEVSFPGELFF. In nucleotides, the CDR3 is TGTGCCAGCAGCTTAGAAGTTTCGTTCCCCGGGGAGCTGTTTTTT.

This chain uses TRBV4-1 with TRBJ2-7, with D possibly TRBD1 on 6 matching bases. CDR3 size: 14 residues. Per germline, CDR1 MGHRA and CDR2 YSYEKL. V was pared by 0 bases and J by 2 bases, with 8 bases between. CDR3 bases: TGCGCCAGCAGCCAAGACAGGGGTACCTACGAGCAGTACTTC. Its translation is CASSQDRGTYEQYF.

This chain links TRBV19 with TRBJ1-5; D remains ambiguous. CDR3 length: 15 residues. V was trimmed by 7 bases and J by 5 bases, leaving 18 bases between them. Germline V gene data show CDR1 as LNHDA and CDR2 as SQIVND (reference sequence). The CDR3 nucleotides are TGTGCCAGTACCGACCCACTCGGGGAGGATCAGCCCCAGCATTTT. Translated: CASTDPLGEDQPQHF.

CDR3 DNA: TGTGCCAGCAGCCCTAGGCCCTGGGACGCCCCGGGCGCCTATGGCTACACCTTC. Residues: CASSPRPWDAPGAYGYTF. The V and J genes are TRBV7-8 and TRBJ1-2, with TRBD1 as a possible D gene (5 bases). The CDR3 has 18 residues. Between the trimmed V and J ends, which lost 5 bases and 4 bases, there was a span of 26 bases. The germline gives CDR1 SGHVS, CDR2 FQNEAQ.

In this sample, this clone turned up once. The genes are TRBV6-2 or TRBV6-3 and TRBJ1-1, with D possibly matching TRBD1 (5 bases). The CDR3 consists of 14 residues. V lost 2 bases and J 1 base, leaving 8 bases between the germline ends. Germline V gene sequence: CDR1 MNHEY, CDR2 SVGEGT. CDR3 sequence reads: CASSYRTQNTEAFF. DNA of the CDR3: TGTGCCAGCAGTTACCGGACACAGAACACTGAAGCTTTCTTT.

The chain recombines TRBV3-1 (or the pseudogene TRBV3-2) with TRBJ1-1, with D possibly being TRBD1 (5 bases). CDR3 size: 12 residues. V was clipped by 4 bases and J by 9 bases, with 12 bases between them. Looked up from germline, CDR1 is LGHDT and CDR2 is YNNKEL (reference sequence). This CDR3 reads CASSRDFRKAFF. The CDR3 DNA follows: TGTGCCAGCAGCCGGGACTTTAGGAAAGCTTTCTTT.

CDR3 nucleotide sequence: TGCGCCAGCAGCCCACTGGACAGGGTAGGAGAGCAGTTCTTC. This encodes CASSPLDRVGEQFF. The chain carries TRBV5-1 and TRBJ2-1; 8 bases agree with TRBD1. The CDR3 covers 14 residues. Germline V CDR1 and CDR2: SGHRS, YFSETQ. The junction had 10 bases not matched to a gene; V was cut back by 4 bases and J by 10 bases.

CDR3 DNA sequence: TGTGCCAGCAGCACCCGTCCGGGGGGCAACAATGAGCAGTTCTTC. Translated, it gives CASSTRPGGNNEQFF. The chain couples TRBV7-2 to TRBJ2-1; D possibly corresponds to TRBD2 (7 bases). Looked up from germline, CDR1 is SGHTA and CDR2 is FQGNSA. This CDR3 region has 15 residues. Trimming removed 5 bases at V and 5 bases at J, with 16 bases between.

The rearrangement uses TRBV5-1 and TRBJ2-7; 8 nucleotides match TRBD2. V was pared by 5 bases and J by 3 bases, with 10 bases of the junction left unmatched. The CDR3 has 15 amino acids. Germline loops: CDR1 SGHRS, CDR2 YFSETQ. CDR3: CASRASGGPNYEQYF. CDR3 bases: TGCGCCAGCAGGGCTTCGGGGGGGCCCAACTACGAGCAGTACTTC.

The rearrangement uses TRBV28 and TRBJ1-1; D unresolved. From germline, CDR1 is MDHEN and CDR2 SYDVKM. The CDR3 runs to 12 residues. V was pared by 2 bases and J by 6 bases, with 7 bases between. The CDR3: CASSLAGSEAFF. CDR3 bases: TGTGCCAGCAGTTTAGCCGGGTCTGAAGCTTTCTTT.

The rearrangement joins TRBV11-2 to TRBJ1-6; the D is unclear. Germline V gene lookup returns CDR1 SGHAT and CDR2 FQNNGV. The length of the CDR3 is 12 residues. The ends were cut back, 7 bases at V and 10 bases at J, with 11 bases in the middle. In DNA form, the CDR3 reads TGTGCCAGCACCGACCCGAGGTCACCCCTCCACTTT. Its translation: CASTDPRSPLHF.

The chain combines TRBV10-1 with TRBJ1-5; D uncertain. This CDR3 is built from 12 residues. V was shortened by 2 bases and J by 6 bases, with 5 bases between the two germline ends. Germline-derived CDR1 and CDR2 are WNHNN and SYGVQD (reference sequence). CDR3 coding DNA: TGCGCCAGCAGTGAGGGGTTTCAGCCCCAGCATTTT. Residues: CASSEGFQPQHF.

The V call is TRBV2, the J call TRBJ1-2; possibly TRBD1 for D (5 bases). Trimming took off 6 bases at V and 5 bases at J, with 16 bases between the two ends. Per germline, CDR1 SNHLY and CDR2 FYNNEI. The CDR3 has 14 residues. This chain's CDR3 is CASRNTGTLYGYTF. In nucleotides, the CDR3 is TGTGCCAGCAGGAACACCGGGACGTTGTATGGCTACACCTTC.

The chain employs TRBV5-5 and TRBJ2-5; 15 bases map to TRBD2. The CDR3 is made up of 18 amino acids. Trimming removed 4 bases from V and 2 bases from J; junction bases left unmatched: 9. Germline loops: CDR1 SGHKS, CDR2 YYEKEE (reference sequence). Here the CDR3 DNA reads TGTGCCAGCAGCACCGGGACTAGCGGGGGGACGCTTCAAGAGACCCAGTACTTC. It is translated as CASSTGTSGGTLQETQYF.

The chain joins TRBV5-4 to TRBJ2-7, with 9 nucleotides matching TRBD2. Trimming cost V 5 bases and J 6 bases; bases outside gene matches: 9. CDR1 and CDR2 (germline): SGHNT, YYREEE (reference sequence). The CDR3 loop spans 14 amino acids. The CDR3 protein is CASRFAGGPAEQYF. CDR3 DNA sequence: TGTGCCAGCAGGTTTGCGGGGGGGCCAGCCGAGCAGTACTTC.

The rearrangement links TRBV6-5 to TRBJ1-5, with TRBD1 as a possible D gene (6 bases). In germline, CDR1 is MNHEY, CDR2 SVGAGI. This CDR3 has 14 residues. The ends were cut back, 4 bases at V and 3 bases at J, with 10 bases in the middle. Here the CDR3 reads CASSFTGYNQPQHF. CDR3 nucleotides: TGTGCCAGCAGTTTCACAGGGTACAATCAGCCCCAGCATTTT.

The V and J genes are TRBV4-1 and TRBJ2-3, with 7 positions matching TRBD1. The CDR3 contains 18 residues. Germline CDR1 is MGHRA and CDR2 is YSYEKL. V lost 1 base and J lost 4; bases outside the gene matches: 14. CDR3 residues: CASSQVVHRGRPADTQYF. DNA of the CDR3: TGCGCCAGCAGCCAAGTAGTTCATAGGGGGCGCCCCGCAGATACGCAGTATTTT.

The DNA of the CDR3 is TGTGCCACGTGGACCCAACGTGGAGCTTTCTTT. Amino acids: CATWTQRGAFF. The chain recombines TRBV19 with TRBJ1-1; D uncertain. There are 11 residues in the CDR3. The V gene's germline CDR1 is LNHDA and CDR2 SQIVND (reference sequence). The V and J ends lost 10 bases and 10 bases respectively, with 16 bases between them.

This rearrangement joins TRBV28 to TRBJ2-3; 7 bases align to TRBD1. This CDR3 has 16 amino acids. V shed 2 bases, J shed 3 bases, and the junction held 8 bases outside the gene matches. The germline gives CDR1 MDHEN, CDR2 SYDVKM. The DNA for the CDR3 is TGTGCCAGCAGTTTACGCAGCCGGGGACAGACAGATACGCAGTATTTT. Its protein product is CASSLRSRGQTDTQYF.

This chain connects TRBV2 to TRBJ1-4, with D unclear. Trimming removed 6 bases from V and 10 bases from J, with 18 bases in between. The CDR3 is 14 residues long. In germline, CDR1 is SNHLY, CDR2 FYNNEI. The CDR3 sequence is CASRGPGGRTKLFF. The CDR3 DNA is TGTGCCAGCAGGGGCCCCGGAGGTAGGACAAAACTGTTTTTT.

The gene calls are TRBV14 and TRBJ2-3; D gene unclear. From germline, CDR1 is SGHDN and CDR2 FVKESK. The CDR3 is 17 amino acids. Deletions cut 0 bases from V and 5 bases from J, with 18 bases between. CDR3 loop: CASSQDRLGWFGDTQYF. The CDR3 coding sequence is TGTGCCAGCAGCCAAGATCGATTGGGCTGGTTTGGAGATACGCAGTATTTT.

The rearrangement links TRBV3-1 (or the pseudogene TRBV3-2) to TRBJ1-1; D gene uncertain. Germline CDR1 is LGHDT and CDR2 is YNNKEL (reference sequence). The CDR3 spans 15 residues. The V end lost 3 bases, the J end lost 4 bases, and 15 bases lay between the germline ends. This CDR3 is CASSHPGGSGTEAFF. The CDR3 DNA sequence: TGTGCCAGCAGCCACCCGGGCGGGTCGGGCACTGAAGCTTTCTTT.

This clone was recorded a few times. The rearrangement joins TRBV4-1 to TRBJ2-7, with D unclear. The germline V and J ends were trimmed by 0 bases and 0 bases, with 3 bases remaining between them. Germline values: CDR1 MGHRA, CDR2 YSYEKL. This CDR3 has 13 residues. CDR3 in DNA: TGCGCCAGCAGCCAAGAGCTCTCCTACGAGCAGTACTTC. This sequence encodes CASSQELSYEQYF.

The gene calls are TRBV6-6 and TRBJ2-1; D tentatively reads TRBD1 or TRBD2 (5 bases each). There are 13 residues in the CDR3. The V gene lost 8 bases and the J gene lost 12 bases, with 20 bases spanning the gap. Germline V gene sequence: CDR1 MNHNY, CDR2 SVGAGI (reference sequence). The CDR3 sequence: CASLPSGTRGQFF. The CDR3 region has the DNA TGTGCCAGCCTCCCCTCGGGGACCAGAGGGCAGTTCTTC.

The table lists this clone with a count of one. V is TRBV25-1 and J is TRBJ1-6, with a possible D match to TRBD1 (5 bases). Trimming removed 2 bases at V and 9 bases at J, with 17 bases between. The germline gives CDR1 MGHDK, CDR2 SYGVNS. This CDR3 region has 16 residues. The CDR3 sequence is CASSETGRGGGSPLHF. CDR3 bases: TGTGCCAGCAGTGAAACGGGGAGGGGCGGCGGTTCACCCCTCCACTTT. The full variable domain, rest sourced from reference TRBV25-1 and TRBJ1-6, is EADIYQTPRYLVIGTGKKITLECSQTMGHDKMYWYQQDPGMELHLIHYSYGVNSTEKGDLSSESTVSRIRTEHFPLTLESARPSHTSQYLCASSETGRGGGSPLHFGNGTRLTVT.

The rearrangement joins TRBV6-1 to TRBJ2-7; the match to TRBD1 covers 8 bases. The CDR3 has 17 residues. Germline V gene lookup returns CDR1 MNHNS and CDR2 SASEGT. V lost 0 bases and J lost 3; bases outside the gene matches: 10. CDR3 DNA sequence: TGTGCCAGCAGTGAAGCGCGGGCAGGGGGCGTCAACTACGAGCAGTACTTC. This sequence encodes CASSEARAGGVNYEQYF.

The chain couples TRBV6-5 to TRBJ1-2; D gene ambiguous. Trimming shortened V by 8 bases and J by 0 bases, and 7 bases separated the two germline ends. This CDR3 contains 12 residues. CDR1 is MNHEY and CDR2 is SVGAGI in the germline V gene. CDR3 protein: CASRPTNYGYTF. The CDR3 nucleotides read TGTGCCAGCCGACCCACTAACTATGGCTACACCTTC.